This TCR beta chain stems from a study of T cells in Graves' hyperthyroidism and ophthalmopathy. Overall study findings and caveats: Blood also held most thyroid clonotypes expanded beyond 0.001.

The table lists this clonotype with many counts. Its antigen is still unknown. Stable Graves' hyperthyroidism denoted no ophthalmopathy progression over 18 months. Fresh peripheral blood, 10 ml, yielded the PBMCs. TCR beta CDR3 sequences were amplified from RNA transcripts. Carried out on the TCR CDR3, a first-round RT-PCR used the HTBI primer set. One entry per CDR3 protein results from TCRdb running MiXCR on the multiplex PCR reads. The profile shows hundreds of thousands of distinct CDR3 sequences, 13% of them singletons. The CDR3 runs to 16 residues. Per germline, CDR1 MGHDK and CDR2 SYGVNS. V trimming: 2 bases; J trimming: 4 bases; junction bases outside the gene matches: 8.

The V call is TRBV25-1, the J call TRBJ2-3; 8 nucleotides agree with TRBD2. The material sequenced was blood. This TCR was sampled from a woman in her late teens or twenties with Graves' hyperthyroidism. The CDR3 nucleotides read TGTGCCAGCAGTGAAGGGAGCGGGAGTAGCCCAGATACGCAGTATTTT. Translated: CASSEGSGSSPDTQYF.